This T cell receptor (beta chain) was documented in a study of CD8 T cells in ankylosing spondylitis (TCRdb year 2017). In the study overall: The study profiled T cell receptor beta repertoires in healthy donors and ankylosing spondylitis patients to find disease-linked TCR variants. In total, the full study cohort was made up of 85 to 140 healthy donors and 25 ankylosing spondylitis patients. Peripheral blood was sampled, and synovial fluid was also collected from ankylosing spondylitis patients. Points the paper makes about the study in general: A TCR beta motif made up of 7 to 9 highly homologous amino acid variants appeared to be characteristic of blood from ankylosing spondylitis patients. According to the report, matched synovial fluid samples from ankylosing spondylitis patients were significantly enriched for the disease-linked clones. In peripheral blood, the disease-linked clones were found at relatively low frequencies and had a CD8+ phenotype. Some motif variants were previously reported in synovial fluid and blood of reactive arthritis patients, suggesting common disease-initiation mechanisms.

Concerning this clonotype: This clone's antigen is unknown. It has no much larger one-base neighbor in the sample; base qualities were not kept.

Sequencing was performed on an Illumina HiSeq 2500. TCR beta libraries were prepared by quantitative 5'-RACE with molecular barcodes. The study's own analysis went as follows. To identify disease-linked TCR variants, a new computational method was used, one built on a probabilistic model of VDJ rearrangement. TCRdb reprocessing: public reads trimmed at Q25 with fastp, clones called with MiXCR, in-frame beta chains kept. Every distinct CDR3 protein forms one entry, paired with its most common genes and DNA. The V and J calls and clone size come from TCRdb's table, not from the authors' own analysis. The table for this sample lists 310,000 or so distinct CDR3 sequences; about 20% of them were counted only once. Roughly 8% of the sample lies in the top ten. From the cysteine up to the phenylalanine, the CDR3 has a length of 14 residues. Kept here is only the CDR3 DNA, which spans 42 bases and is read in frame from base 1. CDR1 and CDR2, per the germline V gene, are SQVTM and ANQGSEA. V drops 3 bases and J drops 2 bases, leaving 13 bases in between.

The sequenced sample was blood, either unsorted or a sorted T cell fraction (not recorded which). The sequence derives from a male donor with ankylosing spondylitis or in good health (not recorded which). The chain is made from TRBV29-1 and TRBJ2-5, with TRBD1 as a weak D call on 6 bases. The CDR3: CSVDLTGLQETQYF. DNA sequence: TGCAGCGTTGACTTAACAGGGCTTCAAGAGACCCAGTACTTC.